This T cell receptor beta chain comes out of a study of patients and donors after allogeneic stem cell transplantation. Germline values: CDR1 KGHDR, CDR2 SFDVKD. The J segment lost 3 bases and the V segment lost 4 bases, leaving 14 bases of the junction unmatched. The length of the CDR3 is 18 residues. TCRdb recomputed calls from the RT-PCR reads with MiXCR, one row per CDR3 protein. Among roughly 940,000 distinct CDR3 sequences listed, roughly 18% were seen once. Sequences were obtained from blood, either unsorted or a sorted T cell fraction (not recorded which). This sequence originates from a human donor who was either an allogeneic HSCT recipient or a stem cell or donor lymphocyte infusion donor (not recorded which). It is not recorded whose cells these are; they may come from a transplant donor. V and J are TRBV24-1 and TRBJ2-1; TRBD1 matches 7 bases. This CDR3 reads CATSDPTTGEKGYNEQFF. The CDR3 DNA is TGTGCCACCAGTGACCCAACAACAGGGGAAAAGGGCTACAATGAGCAGTTCTTC.